The clone carrying this T cell receptor beta chain was seen many times. Its antigen is not identified. These data originate in a study of neurological immune-mediated disorders. The V end lost 5 bases, the J end lost 2 bases, and 18 bases lay between the germline ends. Germline V gene lookup returns CDR1 SGHTA and CDR2 FQGNSA. The CDR3 spans 16 residues. General study findings and limits: The study found the most TCR clonal expansion in HTLV-1-associated myelopathy and the least in multiple sclerosis, below healthy controls.

TCRdb independently ran MiXCR on the 5' RACE reads; one entry per CDR3 protein. The repertoire holds roughly 80,000 distinct CDR3 sequences, with under 13% as singletons. Sequenced sample: PBMCs. The TCR sequence derives from a man aged 35 to 55 in good health. The rearrangement joins TRBV7-2 to TRBJ2-5; weak D call: TRBD2 (6 bases). In DNA form, the CDR3 reads TGTGCCAGCAGCCGTTCATCCGCGGGGAATCAAGAGACCCAGTACTTC. Its translation: CASSRSSAGNQETQYF.